This T cell receptor (beta chain) emerged from a study of human T cells and chemical hapten exposure. Across the whole study: Throughout the approximately 24-week study, diphenylcyclopropenone was applied weekly to the patients' scalps. Patch tests of 0.01% DPC on the upper back were read at 6 days. Study-level findings and limits: With alopecia, donors may have immune responses unlike healthy people's.

Time point specified: patch test 1, 2 weeks after DPC sensitization. The treatment is: therapeutic diphenylcyclopropenone sensitization with weekly scalp DPC. Unique molecular identifiers were linked by the library to individual cDNA molecules. From the RACE reads, TCRdb called clonotypes with MiXCR, one entry per CDR3 protein. The table shows approximately 340,000 distinct CDR3 sequences, with around 7% occurring only once. This clonotype has ten or more counts. Its matching antigen is unknown. The CDR3 is 13 residues long. Trimming took off 4 bases at V and 4 bases at J, with 13 bases between the two ends. CDR1 is SQVTM, CDR2 ANQGSEA, per germline.

The origin of this receptor is a young woman with alopecia areata. Some clones in this sample may be carry-over from other donors' samples. This sequence joins TRBV29-1 and TRBJ2-5; D remains ambiguous. The sequences come from whole blood, collected in connection with sensitization to the hapten diphenylcyclopropenone (DPC). This CDR3 reads CSVAGGFRETQYF. CDR3 DNA: TGCAGCGTTGCGGGTGGTTTCAGAGAGACCCAGTACTTC.